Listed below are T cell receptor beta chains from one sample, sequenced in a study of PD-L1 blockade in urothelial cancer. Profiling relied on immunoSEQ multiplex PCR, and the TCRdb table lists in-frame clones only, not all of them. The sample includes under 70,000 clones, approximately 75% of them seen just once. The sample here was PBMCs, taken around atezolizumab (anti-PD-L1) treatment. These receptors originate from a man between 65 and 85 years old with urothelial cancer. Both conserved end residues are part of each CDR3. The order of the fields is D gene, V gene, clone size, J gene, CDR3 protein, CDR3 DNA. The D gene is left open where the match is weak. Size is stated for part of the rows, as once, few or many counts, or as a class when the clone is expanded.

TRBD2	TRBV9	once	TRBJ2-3	CASSLLAGGRGDTQYF	TGTGCCAGCAGCCTCCTAGCGGGAGGGCGGGGGGATACGCAGTATTTT
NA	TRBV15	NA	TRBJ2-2	CATSRDSLIGATGELFF	TGTGCCACCAGCAGGGACAGCCTTATCGGGGCAACCGGGGAGCTGTTTTTT
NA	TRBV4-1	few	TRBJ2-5	CASSQEGGVAIETQYF	TGCGCCAGCAGCCAAGAAGGAGGGGTTGCGATAGAGACCCAGTACTTC
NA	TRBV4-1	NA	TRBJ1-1	CASSQEAGQNTEAFF	TGCGCCAGCAGCCAAGAGGCGGGCCAGAACACTGAAGCTTTCTTT
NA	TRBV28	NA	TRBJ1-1	CASSPPIPEAFF	TGTGCCAGCAGCCCCCCCATCCCTGAAGCTTTCTTT
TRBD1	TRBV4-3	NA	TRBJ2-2	CASSTQGSVGTGELFF	TGCGCCAGCAGCACACAGGGGTCCGTGGGCACCGGGGAGCTGTTTTTT
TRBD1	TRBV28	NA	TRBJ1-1	CASSLPGQPEAFF	TGTGCCAGCAGTTTACCGGGACAGCCAGAAGCTTTCTTT
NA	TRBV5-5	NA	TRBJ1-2	CASSLEYTGANYGYTF	TGTGCCAGCAGCTTGGAATATACAGGTGCTAACTATGGCTACACCTTC
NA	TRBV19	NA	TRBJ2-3	CATRTWTEDTQYF	TGTGCCACCCGGACTTGGACGGAAGATACGCAGTATTTT
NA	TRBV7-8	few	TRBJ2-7	CASSQKRTAGEQYF	TGTGCCAGCAGCCAAAAAAGGACAGCCGGGGAGCAGTACTTC
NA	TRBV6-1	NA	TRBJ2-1	CASSVSGVYNEQFF	TGTGCCAGCAGTGTCTCCGGGGTCTACAATGAGCAGTTCTTC
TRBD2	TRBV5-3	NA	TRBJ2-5	CARSFTTLAGGRGETQYF	TGTGCCAGAAGCTTCACCACCTTAGCGGGAGGGCGGGGGGAGACCCAGTACTTC
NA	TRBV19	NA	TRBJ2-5	CASSMGAGAGETQYF	TGTGCCAGTAGTATGGGAGCAGGGGCTGGGGAGACCCAGTACTTC
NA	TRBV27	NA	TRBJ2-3	CASSLWAGVPDTQYF	TGTGCCAGCAGTTTGTGGGCAGGGGTCCCAGATACGCAGTATTTT
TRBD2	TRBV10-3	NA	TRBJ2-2	CAISEFSGSFGTGELFF	TGTGCCATCAGTGAATTTAGCGGGAGTTTTGGCACCGGGGAGCTGTTTTTT
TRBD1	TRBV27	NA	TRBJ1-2	CASSPGQGMGGYGYTF	TGTGCCAGCAGTCCGGGACAGGGGATGGGAGGCTATGGCTACACCTTC